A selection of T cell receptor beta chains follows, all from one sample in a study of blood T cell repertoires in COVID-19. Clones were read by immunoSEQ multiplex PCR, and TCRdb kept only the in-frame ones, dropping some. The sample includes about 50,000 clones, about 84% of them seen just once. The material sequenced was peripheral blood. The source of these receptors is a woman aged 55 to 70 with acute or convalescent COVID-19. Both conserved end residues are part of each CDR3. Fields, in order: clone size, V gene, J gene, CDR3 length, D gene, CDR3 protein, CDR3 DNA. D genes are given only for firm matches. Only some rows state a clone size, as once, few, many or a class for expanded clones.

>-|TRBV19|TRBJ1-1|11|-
CARRESQGAFF
TGTGCCAGGCGGGAGTCCCAGGGAGCTTTCTTT
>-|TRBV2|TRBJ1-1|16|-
CASSEALRVLNTEAFF
TGTGCCAGCAGTGAAGCGTTGAGGGTCCTAAACACTGAAGCTTTCTTT
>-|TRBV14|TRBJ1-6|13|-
CASRVGVGSPLHF
TGTGCCAGCAGGGTAGGGGTCGGTTCACCCCTCCACTTT
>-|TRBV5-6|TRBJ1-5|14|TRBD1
CASSLATGYQPQHF
TGTGCCAGCAGCTTGGCGACAGGGTATCAGCCCCAGCATTTT
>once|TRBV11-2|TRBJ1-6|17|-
CASSSTGARRRLAPLHF
TGTGCCAGCAGCTCAACTGGGGCCAGACGTAGGCTGGCTCCCCTCCACTTT
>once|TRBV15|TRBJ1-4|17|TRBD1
CATSRELLDRGGEKLFF
TGTGCCACCAGCAGAGAATTACTGGACAGGGGAGGTGAAAAACTGTTTTTT
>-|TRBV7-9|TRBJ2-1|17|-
CASSSRRDGGSYNEQFF
TGTGCCAGCAGCTCTAGGCGGGACGGGGGCTCCTACAATGAGCAGTTCTTC
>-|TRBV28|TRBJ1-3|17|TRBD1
CASSFPWTGGSGNTIYF
TGTGCCAGCAGTTTCCCCTGGACAGGGGGCTCTGGAAACACCATATATTTT
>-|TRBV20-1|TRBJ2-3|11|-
CSAKSTDTQYF
TGCAGTGCCAAATCCACAGATACGCAGTATTTT
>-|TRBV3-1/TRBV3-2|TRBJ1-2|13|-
CASSQTPLYGYTF
TGTGCCAGCAGCCAAACACCTCTCTATGGCTACACCTTC
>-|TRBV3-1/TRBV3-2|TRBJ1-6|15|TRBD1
CASSSQGAGNSPLHF
TGTGCCAGCAGCTCACAGGGGGCGGGAAATTCACCCCTCCACTTT
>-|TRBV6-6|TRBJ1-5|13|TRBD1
CASSEQGNQPQHF
TGTGCCAGCAGCGAACAGGGGAATCAGCCCCAGCATTTT
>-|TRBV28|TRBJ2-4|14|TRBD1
CASNRQGAKNIQYF
TGTGCCAGCAACCGACAGGGAGCCAAAAACATTCAGTACTTC
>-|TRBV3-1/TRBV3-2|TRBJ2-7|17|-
CASSSILVGGGTYEQYF
TGTGCCAGCAGCTCAATTCTCGTTGGGGGCGGTACTTACGAGCAGTACTTC
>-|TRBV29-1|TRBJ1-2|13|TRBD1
CSVGTGVDYGYTF
TGCAGCGTGGGGACAGGCGTGGACTATGGCTACACCTTC
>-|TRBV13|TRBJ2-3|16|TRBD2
CASSLLAGGPKDTQYF
TGTGCCAGCAGCTTACTAGCGGGGGGGCCTAAAGATACGCAGTATTTT
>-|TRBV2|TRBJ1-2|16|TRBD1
CASSVGQGAYLDGYTF
TGTGCCAGCAGCGTGGGACAGGGGGCATATTTGGATGGCTACACCTTC
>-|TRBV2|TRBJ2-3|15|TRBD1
CASRQGAGSTDTQYF
TGTGCCAGCCGACAGGGGGCGGGTAGCACAGATACGCAGTATTTT
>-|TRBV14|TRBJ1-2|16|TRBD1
CASSRGQGAKNYGYTF
TGTGCCAGCAGCCGGGGACAGGGGGCGAAAAACTATGGCTACACCTTC
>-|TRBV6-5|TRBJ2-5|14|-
CASRKTGLLETQYF
TGTGCCAGCAGAAAGACGGGACTCTTGGAGACCCAGTACTTC
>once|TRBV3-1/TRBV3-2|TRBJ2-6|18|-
CASSQESGALSGANVLTF
TGTGCCAGCAGTCAAGAGTCAGGGGCCCTCTCTGGGGCCAACGTCCTGACTTTC
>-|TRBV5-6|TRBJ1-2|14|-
CASRSGSLGYGYTF
TGTGCCAGCAGGTCCGGGTCGTTAGGCTATGGCTACACCTTC
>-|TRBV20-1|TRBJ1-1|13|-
CSASEQMNTEAFF
TGCAGTGCTAGTGAACAGATGAACACTGAAGCTTTCTTT
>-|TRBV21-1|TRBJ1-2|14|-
CASSKTLANYGYTF
TGTGCCAGCAGCAAGACTCTAGCTAACTATGGCTACACCTTC
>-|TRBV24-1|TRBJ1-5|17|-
CATSDSYPTGGEQPQHF
TGTGCCACCAGTGATTCTTACCCGACGGGAGGGGAACAGCCCCAGCATTTT
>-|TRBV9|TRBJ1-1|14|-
CASSPRGLVTEAFF
TGTGCCAGCAGCCCAAGGGGGTTGGTCACTGAAGCTTTCTTT
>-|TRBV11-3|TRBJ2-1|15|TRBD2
CASSSSGRAPNEQFF
TGTGCCAGCAGCTCAAGCGGGAGGGCTCCCAATGAGCAGTTCTTC
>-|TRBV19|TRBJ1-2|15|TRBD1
CASSPNRGVNYGYTF
TGTGCCAGTAGTCCAAACAGGGGGGTTAACTATGGCTACACCTTC
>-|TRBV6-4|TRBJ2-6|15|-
CASSWDNSGANVLTF
TGTGCCAGCAGTTGGGACAACTCTGGGGCCAACGTCCTGACTTTC
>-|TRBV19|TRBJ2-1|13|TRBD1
CASSPLGQGGRFF
TGTGCCAGTAGCCCACTCGGACAGGGGGGGCGGTTCTTC
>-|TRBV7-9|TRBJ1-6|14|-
CASRQSSYNSPLHF
TGTGCCAGCAGACAGAGCTCCTATAATTCACCCCTCCACTTT
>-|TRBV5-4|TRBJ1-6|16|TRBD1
CASSLEGDRSYSPLHF
TGTGCCAGCAGCTTGGAAGGGGACAGGTCGTATTCACCCCTCCACTTT
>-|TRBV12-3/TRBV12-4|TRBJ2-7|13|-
CASSQGARNEQYF
TGTGCCAGCAGTCAGGGTGCGAGGAACGAGCAGTACTTC
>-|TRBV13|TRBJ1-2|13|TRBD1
CASSLGQGSGYTF
TGTGCCAGCAGCTTGGGACAGGGCTCTGGCTACACCTTC
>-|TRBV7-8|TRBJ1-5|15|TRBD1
CASSLTGTSNQPQHF
TGTGCCAGCAGCTTGACAGGGACGAGCAATCAGCCCCAGCATTTT
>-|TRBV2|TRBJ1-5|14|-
CATQENSSNQPQHF
TGTGCCACCCAAGAGAACTCCAGCAATCAGCCCCAGCATTTT
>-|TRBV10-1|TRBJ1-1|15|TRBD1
CASSESGQGHTEAFF
TGCGCCAGCAGTGAGTCCGGACAGGGCCACACTGAAGCTTTCTTT
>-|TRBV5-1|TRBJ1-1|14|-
CASSPVQGNTEAFF
TGCGCCAGCAGCCCCGTCCAGGGTAACACTGAAGCTTTCTTT
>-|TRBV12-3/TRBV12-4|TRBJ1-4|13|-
CASSLGRREKLFF
TGTGCCAGCAGTTTGGGAAGGAGGGAAAAACTGTTTTTT
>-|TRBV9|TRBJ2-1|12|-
CASSIQAGEQFF
TGTGCCAGCAGCATTCAAGCCGGGGAGCAGTTCTTC
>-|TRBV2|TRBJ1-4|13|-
CASLTGWNEKLFF
TGTGCCAGCTTAACAGGGTGGAATGAAAAACTGTTTTTT
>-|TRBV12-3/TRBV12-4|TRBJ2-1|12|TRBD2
CASSSPGTRRFF
TGTGCCAGCAGTTCCCCCGGGACTAGACGGTTCTTC
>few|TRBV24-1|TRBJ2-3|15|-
CATSDLGAGTDTQYF
TGTGCCACCAGTGATTTAGGGGCGGGCACAGATACGCAGTATTTT
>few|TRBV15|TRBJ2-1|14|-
CATSRGGDWSEQFF
TGTGCCACCAGCAGAGGGGGGGACTGGAGTGAGCAGTTCTTC
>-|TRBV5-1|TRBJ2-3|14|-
CASSLEGVTDTQYF
TGCGCCAGCAGCTTGGAAGGGGTCACAGATACGCAGTATTTT
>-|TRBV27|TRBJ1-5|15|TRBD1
CASAPDRVGVQPQHF
TGTGCCAGCGCCCCCGACAGGGTCGGGGTTCAGCCCCAGCATTTT